This entry lists 17 T cell receptor beta chains sequenced from one sample in a study of T cell repertoires in cytomegalovirus infection. TCRdb analysed the reads with MiXCR anew, one entry per CDR3 protein. The sample lists roughly 46,000 distinct CDR3 sequences, roughly 19% occurring once. The antigens for these receptors are not known. The sample in question was CD8+ T cells from cultured PBMCs, obtained from culture after CMV antigen stimulation. Receptors originate from a human donor in good health (CMV status not recorded). Some clones in this sample may be carry-over from other donors' samples.

This clonotype was seen repeatedly, ten times or more. The V and J genes are TRBV7-2 and TRBJ2-7; 12 nucleotides match TRBD2. V lost 5 bases to trimming and J lost 3 bases; unmatched junction nucleotides: 5. Germline-derived CDR1 and CDR2 are SGHTA and FQGNSA. The CDR3 length is 15 residues. DNA for the CDR3: TGTGCCAGCAGCCAATGGACTAGCGGGGTCTACGAGCAGTACTTC. This gives the protein CASSQWTSGVYEQYF.

This clonotype was counted between two and nine times. The rearrangement uses TRBV7-6 and TRBJ1-1; 7 positions match TRBD1. The CDR3 runs to 13 residues. V gave up 5 bases and J gave up 3 bases; unmatched junction bases: 3. Germline assignment: CDR1 SGHVS and CDR2 FNYEAQ. CDR3 region: CASSQGGHTEAFF. In nucleotides, the CDR3 is TGTGCCAGCAGCCAGGGGGGACACACTGAAGCTTTCTTT.

This clonotype showed up many times. This chain connects TRBV19 to TRBJ1-4; 7 nucleotides match TRBD1. Trimming cost V 7 bases and J 8 bases; bases outside gene matches: 7. The CDR3 has 13 residues. Germline V lookup: CDR1 LNHDA, CDR2 SQIVND (reference sequence). CDR3 in DNA: TGTGCCAGTACTGACAGGGTTAGCGAAAAACTGTTTTTT. It encodes CASTDRVSEKLFF.

The chain carries TRBV19 and TRBJ1-1, with D uncertain. CDR1 LNHDA and CDR2 SQIVND come from the germline V gene (reference sequence). The CDR3 is 13 residues long. Trimming stripped 0 bases from V and 5 bases from J, with 7 bases between. In DNA, the CDR3 is TGTGCCAGTAGTATAGATCCCGGTACTGAAGCTTTCTTT. It translates to CASSIDPGTEAFF. Complete variable domain (other parts from reference TRBV19 and TRBJ1-1): DGGITQSPKYLFRKEGQNVTLSCEQNLNHDAMYWYRQDPGQGLRLIYYSQIVNDFQKGDIAEGYSVSREKKESFPLTVTSAQKNPTAFYLCASSIDPGTEAFFGQGTRLTVV.

This chain uses TRBV7-9 with TRBJ2-7, with a possible D match to TRBD1 (5 bases). Trimming shortened V by 1 base and J by 8 bases, and 9 bases separated the two germline ends. CDR3 length: 12 amino acids. Germline V lookup: CDR1 SEHNR, CDR2 FQNEAQ (reference sequence). CDR3 nucleotide sequence: TGTGCCAGCAGCTTAGAGGGGTCTAAGCAGTACTTC. It yields the protein CASSLEGSKQYF.

This clonotype was counted ten times or more. The chain combines TRBV20-1 with TRBJ2-7; D is undetermined. This CDR3 is 10 amino acids long. In germline, CDR1 is DFQATT, CDR2 SNEGSKA (reference sequence). The ends were cut back, 3 bases at V and 5 bases at J, with 5 bases in the middle. CDR3 bases: TGCAGTGCTAGTAAAAACGAGCAGTACTTC. This translates into CSASKNEQYF.

This clonotype showed up many times. This chain links TRBV5-6 with TRBJ2-1; the match to TRBD2 covers 8 bases. Germline V CDR1 and CDR2: SGHDT, YYEEEE. V gave up 4 bases and J gave up 8 bases; unmatched junction bases: 14. This CDR3 contains 16 residues. CDR3 in DNA: TGTGCCAGCAGCCCGGGACTAGGTTTCGCAATTTATGAGCAGTTCTTC. This translates into CASSPGLGFAIYEQFF.

The chain employs TRBV27 and TRBJ2-1, with D perhaps matching TRBD2 (6 bases). Per germline, CDR1 MNHEY and CDR2 SMNVEV (reference sequence). V lost 3 bases and J 7 bases, leaving 16 bases between the germline ends. The CDR3 is 15 amino acids. As DNA, the CDR3 is TGTGCCAGCAGTTTGAGGAGGGGTGGTAGTAATGAGCAGTTCTTC. The encoded protein is CASSLRRGGSNEQFF.

This clonotype was counted at least ten times. The chain employs TRBV28 and TRBJ2-7; D ambiguous. Per the germline V gene, CDR1 is MDHEN and CDR2 is SYDVKM. V lost 2 bases and J 3 bases, leaving 11 bases between the germline ends. The CDR3 sequence is 14 residues long. The CDR3 spells CASSLGPSGYEQYF. The CDR3 region has the DNA TGTGCCAGCAGTTTAGGCCCCTCAGGCTACGAGCAGTACTTC. The complete variable domain, with remaining parts taken from reference TRBV28 and TRBJ2-7, reads DVKVTQSSRYLVKRTGEKVFLECVQDMDHENMFWYRQDPGLGLRLIYFSYDVKMKEKGDIPEGYSVSREKKERFSLILESASTNQTSMYLCASSLGPSGYEQYFGPGTRLTVT.

In this sample, this clonotype turned up many times. V usage is TRBV5-6 and J usage is TRBJ1-2, with TRBD1 matching 7 bases. The germline CDR1 and CDR2 sequences are SGHDT and YYEEEE. After removal of 5 bases from V and 2 bases from J, the junction contained 6 bases not matched to a gene. The CDR3 totals 14 residues. The CDR3 protein is CASRRTGENYGYTF. Here the CDR3 DNA reads TGTGCCAGCAGACGGACAGGAGAAAACTATGGCTACACCTTC.

There are a few counts of this clonotype. The chain uses TRBV24-1 and TRBJ2-5, with 7 bases matching TRBD1. This CDR3 contains 15 residues. The germline gives CDR1 KGHDR, CDR2 SFDVKD. V gave up 0 bases and J gave up 3 bases; unmatched junction bases: 3. Here the CDR3 reads CATSDLKGAEETQYF. The CDR3 nucleotides are TGTGCCACCAGTGATTTGAAGGGGGCCGAAGAGACCCAGTACTTC.

This clonotype was counted a few times. The chain links TRBV15 to TRBJ1-5, with D possibly being TRBD1 (6 bases). The CDR3 is 15 residues long. The V end lost 3 bases, the J end lost 2 bases, and 11 bases lay between the germline ends. CDR1 is LNHNV and CDR2 is YYDKDF in the germline V gene (reference sequence). The CDR3 DNA is TGTGCCACCAGCAGCGACAGGAGAGGCAATCAGCCCCAGCATTTT. It encodes CATSSDRRGNQPQHF.

This clonotype showed up many times. V usage is TRBV12-5 and J usage is TRBJ2-7; D assignment may be TRBD1 or TRBD2 (5 bases each). With 5 bases removed from V and 11 bases from J, the gap between germline ends came to 13 bases. CDR3 length: 11 residues. Germline lookup yields CDR1 LGHNT and CDR2 FRNRAP. The DNA for the CDR3 is TGTGCTAGTGGTAACACCGGGGCAGAGTACTTC. The encoded protein is CASGNTGAEYF.

This clonotype came up a few times. The chain joins TRBV19 to TRBJ1-1; D gene ambiguous. This CDR3 is built from 15 residues. Trimming left V 7 bases short and J 0 bases short, with 15 bases between. CDR1 and CDR2 (germline): LNHDA, SQIVND (reference sequence). DNA of the CDR3: TGTGCCAGTATTGAAAGTTATTTCATGAACACTGAAGCTTTCTTT. Translated, it gives CASIESYFMNTEAFF.

This clonotype was picked up many times. The rearrangement uses TRBV7-2 and TRBJ1-5; D is uncertain. Looked up from germline, CDR1 is SGHTA and CDR2 is FQGNSA. CDR3 length: 15 residues. Trimming took 1 base from V and 0 from J, leaving 7 bases between them. The CDR3 loop reads CASSLGWGSNQPQHF. CDR3 in DNA: TGTGCCAGCAGCTTAGGTTGGGGTAGCAATCAGCCCCAGCATTTT.

This clonotype was seen a few times. The chain is built from TRBV5-6 and TRBJ1-1, with 7 bases that match TRBD1. The junction had 2 bases not matched to a gene; V was cut back by 4 bases and J by 5 bases. CDR3 length: 12 amino acids. Germline assignment: CDR1 SGHDT and CDR2 YYEEEE. CDR3 sequence: CASSDRVTEAFF. The CDR3 coding sequence is TGTGCCAGCAGCGACAGGGTTACTGAAGCTTTCTTT.

Turning to this clonotype: The junction and the germline gene differ at one end; a read error may be behind it. The V gene is TRBV7-6, the J gene TRBJ2-1; D is possibly TRBD2 (5 bases). Germline loops: CDR1 SGHVS, CDR2 FNYEAQ. The CDR3 length is 15 residues. The CDR3 region has the DNA TGTGCTAGCAGCCCCACTAGTAGCTCCTACAATGAGCAGTTCTTC. Protein product: CASSPTSSSYNEQFF.